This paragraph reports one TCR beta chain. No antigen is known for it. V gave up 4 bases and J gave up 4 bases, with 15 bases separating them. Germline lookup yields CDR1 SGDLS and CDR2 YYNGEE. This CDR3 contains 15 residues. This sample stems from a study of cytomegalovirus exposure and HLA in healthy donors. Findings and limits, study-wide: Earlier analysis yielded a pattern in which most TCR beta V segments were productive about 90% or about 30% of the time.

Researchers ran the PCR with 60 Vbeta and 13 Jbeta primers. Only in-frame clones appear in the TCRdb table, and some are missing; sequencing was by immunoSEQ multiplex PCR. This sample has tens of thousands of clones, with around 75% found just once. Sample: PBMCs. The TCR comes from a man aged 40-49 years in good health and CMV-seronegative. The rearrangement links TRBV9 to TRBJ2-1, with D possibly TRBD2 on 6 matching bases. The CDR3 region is CASSPQGGLYNEQFF. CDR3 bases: TGTGCCAGCAGCCCCCAGGGAGGCCTTTACAATGAGCAGTTCTTC.